Sequencing of this T cell receptor beta chain was carried out in a study of cytomegalovirus exposure and HLA in healthy donors. Study background: Among some 400 genotyped donors, around 81% fell in the Caucasian-associated ancestry cluster. Study findings and constraints: Because they were indistinguishable, some V segments, including TRBV6-2 and TRBV6-3, were excluded.

Trimming removed 5 bases from V and 6 bases from J; junction bases left unmatched: 8. Per germline, CDR1 SGHTA and CDR2 FQGTGA. The CDR3 spans 14 residues. To note about this clone: Its specificity is unknown.

Both 60 Vbeta primers and 13 Jbeta primers went into the PCR. The assay was immunoSEQ multiplex PCR, and TCRdb's table has in-frame clones only and misses some. The table has about 52,000 clones, 55% to 65% seen once. Sequenced: PBMCs. This chain uses TRBV7-3 with TRBJ1-2; TRBD1 matches at 8 bases. The clonotype comes from a human donor in good health. CDR3 DNA sequence: TGTGCCAGCAGCCCCCTAGGACAGGGCCATGGCTACACCTTC. Translating gives CASSPLGQGHGYTF.